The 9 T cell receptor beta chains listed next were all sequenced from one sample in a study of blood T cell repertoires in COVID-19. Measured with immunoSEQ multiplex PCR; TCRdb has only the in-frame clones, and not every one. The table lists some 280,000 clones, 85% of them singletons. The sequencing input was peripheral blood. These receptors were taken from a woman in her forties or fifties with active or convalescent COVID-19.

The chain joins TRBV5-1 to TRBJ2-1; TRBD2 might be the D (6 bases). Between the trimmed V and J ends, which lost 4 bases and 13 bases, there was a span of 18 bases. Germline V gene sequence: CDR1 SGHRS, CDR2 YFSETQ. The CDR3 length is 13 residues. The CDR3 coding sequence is TGCGCCAGCAGCACGGAGGGGTCACCCCGACAGTTCTTC. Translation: CASSTEGSPRQFF.

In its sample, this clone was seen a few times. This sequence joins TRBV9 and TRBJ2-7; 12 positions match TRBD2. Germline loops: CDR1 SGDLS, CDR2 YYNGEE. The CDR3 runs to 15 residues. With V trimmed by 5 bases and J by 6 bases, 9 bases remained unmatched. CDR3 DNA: TGTGCCAGCAGTCTGACTAGCGGGAGCGTGGGCGAGCAGTACTTC. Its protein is CASSLTSGSVGEQYF.

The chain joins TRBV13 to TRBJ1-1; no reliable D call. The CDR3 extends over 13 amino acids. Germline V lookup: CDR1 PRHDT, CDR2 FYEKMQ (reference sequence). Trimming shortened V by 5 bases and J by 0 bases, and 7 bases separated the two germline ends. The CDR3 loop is CASSIRVNTEAFF. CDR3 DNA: TGTGCCAGCAGCATTAGAGTGAACACTGAAGCTTTCTTT. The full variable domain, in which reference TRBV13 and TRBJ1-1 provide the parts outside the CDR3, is AAGVIQSPRHLIKEKRETATLKCYPIPRHDTVYWYQQGPGQDPQFLISFYEKMQSDKGSIPDRFSAQQFSDYHSELNMSSLELGDSALYFCASSIRVNTEAFFGQGTRLTVV.

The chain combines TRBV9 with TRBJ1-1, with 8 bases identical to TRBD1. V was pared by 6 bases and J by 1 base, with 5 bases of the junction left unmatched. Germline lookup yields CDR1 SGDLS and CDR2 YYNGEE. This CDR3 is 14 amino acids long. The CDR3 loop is CASTRTGSNTEAFF. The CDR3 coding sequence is TGTGCCAGCACCAGGACAGGGTCGAACACTGAAGCTTTCTTT. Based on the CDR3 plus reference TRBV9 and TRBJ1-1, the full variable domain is DSGVTQTPKHLITATGQRVTLRCSPRSGDLSVYWYQQSLDQGLQFLIQYYNGEERAKGNILERFSAQQFPDLHSELNLSSLELGDSALYFCASTRTGSNTEAFFGQGTRLTVV.

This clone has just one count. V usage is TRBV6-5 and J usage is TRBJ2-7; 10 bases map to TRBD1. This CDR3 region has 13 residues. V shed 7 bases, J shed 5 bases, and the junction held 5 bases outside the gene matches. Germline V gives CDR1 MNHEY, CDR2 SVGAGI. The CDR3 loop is CASKRTGGDEQYF. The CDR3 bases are TGTGCCAGCAAAAGGACAGGGGGGGACGAGCAGTACTTC.

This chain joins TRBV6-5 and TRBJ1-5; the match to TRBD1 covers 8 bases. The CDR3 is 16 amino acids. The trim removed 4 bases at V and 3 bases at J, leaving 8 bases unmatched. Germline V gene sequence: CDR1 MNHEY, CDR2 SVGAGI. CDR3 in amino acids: CASSSGQGKINQPQHF. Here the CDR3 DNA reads TGTGCCAGCAGTTCAGGACAGGGAAAAATCAATCAGCCCCAGCATTTT.

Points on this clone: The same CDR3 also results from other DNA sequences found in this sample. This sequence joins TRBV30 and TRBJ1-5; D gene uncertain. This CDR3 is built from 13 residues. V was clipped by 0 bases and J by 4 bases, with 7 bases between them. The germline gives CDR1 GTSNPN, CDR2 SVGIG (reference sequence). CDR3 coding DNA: TGTGCCTGGAGTGTTGGCAGAAATCAGCCCCAGCATTTT. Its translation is CAWSVGRNQPQHF.

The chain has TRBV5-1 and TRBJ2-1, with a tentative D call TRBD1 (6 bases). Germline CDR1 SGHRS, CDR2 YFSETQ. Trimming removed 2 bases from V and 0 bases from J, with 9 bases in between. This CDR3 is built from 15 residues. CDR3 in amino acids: CASSFGQLSYNEQFF. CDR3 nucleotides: TGCGCCAGCAGCTTTGGACAGCTCTCCTACAATGAGCAGTTCTTC.

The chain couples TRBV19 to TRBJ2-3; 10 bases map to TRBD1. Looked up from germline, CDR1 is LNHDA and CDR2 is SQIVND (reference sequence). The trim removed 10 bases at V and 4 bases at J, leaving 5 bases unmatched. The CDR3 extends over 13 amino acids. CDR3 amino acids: CATGTGVPDTQYF. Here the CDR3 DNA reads TGTGCCACTGGGACAGGGGTTCCAGATACGCAGTATTTT.